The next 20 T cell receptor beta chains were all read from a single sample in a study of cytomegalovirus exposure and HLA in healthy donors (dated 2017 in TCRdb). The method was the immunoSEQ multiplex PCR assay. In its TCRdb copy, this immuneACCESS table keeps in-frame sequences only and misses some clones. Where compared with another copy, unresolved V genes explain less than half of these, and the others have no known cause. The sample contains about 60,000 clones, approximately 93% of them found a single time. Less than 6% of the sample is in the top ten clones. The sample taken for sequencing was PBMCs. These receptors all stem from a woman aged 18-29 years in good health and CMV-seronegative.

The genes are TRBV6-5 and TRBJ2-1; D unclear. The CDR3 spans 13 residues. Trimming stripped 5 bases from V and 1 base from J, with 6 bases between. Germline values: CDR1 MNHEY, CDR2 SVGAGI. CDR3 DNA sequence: TGTGCCAGCAGTATCAGTTCCTACAATGAGCAGTTCTTC. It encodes CASSISSYNEQFF.

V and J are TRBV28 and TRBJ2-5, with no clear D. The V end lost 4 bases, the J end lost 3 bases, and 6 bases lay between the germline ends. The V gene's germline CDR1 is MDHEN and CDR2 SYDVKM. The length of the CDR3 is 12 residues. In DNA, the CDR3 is TGTGCCAGCAGTTCGTTTGAAGAGACCCAGTACTTC. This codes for CASSSFEETQYF.

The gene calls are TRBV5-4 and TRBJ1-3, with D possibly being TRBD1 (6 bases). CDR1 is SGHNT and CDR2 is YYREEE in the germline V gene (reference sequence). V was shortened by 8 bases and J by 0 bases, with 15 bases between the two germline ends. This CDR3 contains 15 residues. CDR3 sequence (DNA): TGTGCCAGTCAAGCGGGGGCCTTCTCTGGAAACACCATATATTTT. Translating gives CASQAGAFSGNTIYF.

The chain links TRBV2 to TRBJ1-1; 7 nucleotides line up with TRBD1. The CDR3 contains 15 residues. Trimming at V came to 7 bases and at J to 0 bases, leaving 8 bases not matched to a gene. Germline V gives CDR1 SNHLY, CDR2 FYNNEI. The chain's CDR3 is CASNEMTGLNTEAFF. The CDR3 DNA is TGTGCCAGCAACGAAATGACAGGGCTGAACACTGAAGCTTTCTTT.

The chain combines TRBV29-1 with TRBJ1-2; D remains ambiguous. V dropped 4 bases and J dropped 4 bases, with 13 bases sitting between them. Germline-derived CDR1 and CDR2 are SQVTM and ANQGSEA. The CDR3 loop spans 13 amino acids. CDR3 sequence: CSVVSSWAYGYTF. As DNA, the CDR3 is TGCAGCGTTGTGTCTAGCTGGGCCTATGGCTACACCTTC.

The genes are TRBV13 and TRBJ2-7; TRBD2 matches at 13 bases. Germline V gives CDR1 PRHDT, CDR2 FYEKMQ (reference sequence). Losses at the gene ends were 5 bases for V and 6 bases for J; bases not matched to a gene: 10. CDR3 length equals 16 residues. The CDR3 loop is CASSAWGGLAGREQYV. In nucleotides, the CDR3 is TGTGCCAGCAGCGCGTGGGGGGGACTAGCGGGGCGCGAGCAGTACGTC.

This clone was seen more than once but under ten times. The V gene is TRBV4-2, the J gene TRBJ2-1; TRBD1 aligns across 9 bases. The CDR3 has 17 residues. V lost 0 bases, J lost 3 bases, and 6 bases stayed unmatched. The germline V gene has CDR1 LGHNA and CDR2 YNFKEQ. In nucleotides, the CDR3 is TGTGCCAGCAGCCAAGATCTGTCGGGACAGGGCTACAATGAGCAGTTCTTC. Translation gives CASSQDLSGQGYNEQFF.

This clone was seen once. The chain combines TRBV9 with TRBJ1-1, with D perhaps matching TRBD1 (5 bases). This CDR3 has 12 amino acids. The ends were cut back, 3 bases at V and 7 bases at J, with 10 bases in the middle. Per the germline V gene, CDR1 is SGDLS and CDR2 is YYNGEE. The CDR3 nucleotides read TGTGCCAGCAGCGGGTCAGGGTATGAAGCTTTCTTT. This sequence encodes CASSGSGYEAFF. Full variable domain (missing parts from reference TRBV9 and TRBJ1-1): DSGVTQTPKHLITATGQRVTLRCSPRSGDLSVYWYQQSLDQGLQFLIQYYNGEERAKGNILERFSAQQFPDLHSELNLSSLELGDSALYFCASSGSGYEAFFGQGTRLTVV.

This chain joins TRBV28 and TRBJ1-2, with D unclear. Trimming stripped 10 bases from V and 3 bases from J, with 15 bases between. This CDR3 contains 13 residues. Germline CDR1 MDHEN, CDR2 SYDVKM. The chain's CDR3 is CAILRRRDYGYTF. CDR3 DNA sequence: TGTGCCATCCTCCGAAGGAGGGACTATGGCTACACCTTC.

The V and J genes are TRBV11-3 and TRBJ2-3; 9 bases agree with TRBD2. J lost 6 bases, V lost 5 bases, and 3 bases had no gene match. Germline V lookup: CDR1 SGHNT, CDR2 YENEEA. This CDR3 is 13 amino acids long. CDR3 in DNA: TGTGCCAGCAGCCCGAGCGGGAGGGATACGCAGTATTTT. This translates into CASSPSGRDTQYF. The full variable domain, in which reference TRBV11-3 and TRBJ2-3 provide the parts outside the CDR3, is EAGVVQSPRYKIIEKKQPVAFWCNPISGHNTLYWYLQNLGQGPELLIRYENEEAVDDSQLPKDRFSAERLKGVDSTLKIQPAELGDSAVYLCASSPSGRDTQYFGPGTRLTVL.

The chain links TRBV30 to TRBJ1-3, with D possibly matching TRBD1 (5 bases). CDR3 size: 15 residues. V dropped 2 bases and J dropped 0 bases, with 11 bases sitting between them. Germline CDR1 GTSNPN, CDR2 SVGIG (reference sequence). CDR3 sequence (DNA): TGTGCCTGGAGTTACAGGCCGAGCTCTGGAAACACCATATATTTT. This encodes CAWSYRPSSGNTIYF.

CDR3 amino acids: CASSPGLAGPHEQFF. The CDR3 DNA is TGCGCCAGCAGCCCGGGACTAGCGGGGCCCCATGAGCAGTTCTTC. This chain connects TRBV5-1 to TRBJ2-1; 13 bases are a match to TRBD2. Germline V gene lookup returns CDR1 SGHRS and CDR2 YFSETQ. V lost 4 bases to trimming and J lost 8 bases; unmatched junction nucleotides: 6. The CDR3 is 15 amino acids.

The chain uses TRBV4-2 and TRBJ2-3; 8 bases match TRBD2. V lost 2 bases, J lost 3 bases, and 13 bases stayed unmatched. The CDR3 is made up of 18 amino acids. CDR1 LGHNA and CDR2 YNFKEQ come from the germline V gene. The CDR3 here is CASSQTPPGGPLTDTQYF. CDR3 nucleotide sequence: TGTGCCAGCAGCCAAACACCCCCGGGGGGGCCTCTGACAGATACGCAGTATTTT.

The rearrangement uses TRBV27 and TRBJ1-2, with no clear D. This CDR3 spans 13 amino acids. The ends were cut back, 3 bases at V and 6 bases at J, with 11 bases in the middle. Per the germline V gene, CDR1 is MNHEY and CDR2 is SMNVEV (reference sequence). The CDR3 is CASSLLDSNGYTF. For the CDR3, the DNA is TGTGCCAGCAGTTTGTTGGACTCCAATGGCTACACCTTC.

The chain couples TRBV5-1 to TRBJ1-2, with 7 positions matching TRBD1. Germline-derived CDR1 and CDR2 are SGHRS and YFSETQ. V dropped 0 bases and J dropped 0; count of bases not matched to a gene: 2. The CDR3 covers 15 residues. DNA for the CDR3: TGCGCCAGCAGCTTGGGGGGACAGACTAACTATGGCTACACCTTC. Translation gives CASSLGGQTNYGYTF.

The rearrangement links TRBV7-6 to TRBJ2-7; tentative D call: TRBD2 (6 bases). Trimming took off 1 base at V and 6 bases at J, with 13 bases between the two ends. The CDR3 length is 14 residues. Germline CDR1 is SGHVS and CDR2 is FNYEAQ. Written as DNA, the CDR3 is TGTGCCAGCAGCTTAGTTGATACGGGGGTCGAGCAGTACTTC. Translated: CASSLVDTGVEQYF.

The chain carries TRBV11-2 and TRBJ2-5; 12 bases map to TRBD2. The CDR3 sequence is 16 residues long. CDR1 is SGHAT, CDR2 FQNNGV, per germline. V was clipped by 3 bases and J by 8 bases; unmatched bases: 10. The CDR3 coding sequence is TGTGCCAGCAGCTTCACTAGCGGGGGGAACCGGGGTACCCAGTACTTC. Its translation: CASSFTSGGNRGTQYF.

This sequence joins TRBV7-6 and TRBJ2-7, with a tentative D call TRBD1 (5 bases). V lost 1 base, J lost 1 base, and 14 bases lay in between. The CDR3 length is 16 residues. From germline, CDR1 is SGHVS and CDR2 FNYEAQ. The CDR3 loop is CASSLGSGDSSYEQYF. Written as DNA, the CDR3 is TGTGCCAGCAGCTTAGGGTCCGGCGACAGTTCCTACGAGCAGTACTTC.

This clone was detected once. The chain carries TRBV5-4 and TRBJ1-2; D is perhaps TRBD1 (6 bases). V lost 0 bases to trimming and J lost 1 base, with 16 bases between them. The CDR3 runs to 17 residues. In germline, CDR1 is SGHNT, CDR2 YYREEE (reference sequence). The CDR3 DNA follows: TGTGCCAGCAGCTTGGACACAGGGAAAACTTTTAACTATGGCTACACCTTC. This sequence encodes CASSLDTGKTFNYGYTF.

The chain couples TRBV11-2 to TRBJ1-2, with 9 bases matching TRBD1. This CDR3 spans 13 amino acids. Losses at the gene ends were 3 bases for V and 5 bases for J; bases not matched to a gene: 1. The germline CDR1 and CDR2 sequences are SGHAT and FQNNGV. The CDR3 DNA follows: TGTGCCAGCAGCTTGGGGACAGGGTATGGCTACACCTTC. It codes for CASSLGTGYGYTF.